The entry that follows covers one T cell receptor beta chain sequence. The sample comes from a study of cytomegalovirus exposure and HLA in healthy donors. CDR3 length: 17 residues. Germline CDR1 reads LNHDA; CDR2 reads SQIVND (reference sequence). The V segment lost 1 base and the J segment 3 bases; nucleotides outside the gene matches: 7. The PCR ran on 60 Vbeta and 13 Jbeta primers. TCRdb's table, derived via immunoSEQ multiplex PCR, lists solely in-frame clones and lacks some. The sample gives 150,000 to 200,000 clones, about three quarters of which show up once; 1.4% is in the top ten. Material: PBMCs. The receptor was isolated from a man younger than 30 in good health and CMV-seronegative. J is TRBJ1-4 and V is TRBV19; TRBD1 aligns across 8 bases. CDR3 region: CASSIGDRNRANEKLFF. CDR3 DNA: TGTGCCAGTAGTATAGGGGACAGGAATCGGGCTAATGAAAAACTGTTTTTT.